A selection of T cell receptor beta chains follows, all from one sample in a study of cytomegalovirus exposure and HLA in healthy donors. Libraries were prepared by immunoSEQ multiplex PCR; TCRdb keeps only in-frame clonotypes and omits some of them. The table for this sample gives 200,000 or so clones. The sample comprised PBMCs. The receptors were sampled from a boy between 10 and 17 years old in good health and CMV-seronegative. Each CDR3 is given with its conserved first and last residue. D genes are given only for firm matches.

V: TRBV9
J: TRBJ2-3
D: TRBD2
CDR3: CASSPSGAGGQDTQYF
DNA: TGTGCCAGCAGTCCCAGCGGAGCGGGGGGGCAGGATACGCAGTATTTT

V: TRBV30
J: TRBJ1-5
D: TRBD1
CDR3: CACTQGASQPQHF
DNA: TGTGCCTGTACACAGGGGGCTAGTCAGCCCCAGCATTTT

V: TRBV6-1
J: TRBJ2-5
D: .
CDR3: CASSEEGGPGLETQYF
DNA: TGTGCCAGCAGTGAAGAGGGGGGGCCCGGTTTAGAGACCCAGTACTTC

V: TRBV5-4
J: TRBJ1-2
D: TRBD1
CDR3: CASSSWTGQVYGYTF
DNA: TGTGCCAGCAGCTCCTGGACAGGGCAGGTCTATGGCTACACCTTC

V: TRBV4-1
J: TRBJ1-1
D: TRBD1
CDR3: CASSQRGQGLEAFF
DNA: TGCGCCAGCAGCCAGCGGGGACAGGGGCTTGAAGCTTTCTTT

V: TRBV19
J: TRBJ2-7
D: TRBD1
CDR3: CASSIGTGVAYEQYF
DNA: TGTGCCAGTAGTATCGGGACAGGGGTCGCCTACGAGCAGTACTTC

V: TRBV6-1
J: TRBJ1-4
D: .
CDR3: CASSETGRAGNEKLFF
DNA: TGTGCCAGCAGCGAAACAGGGCGCGCGGGTAATGAAAAACTGTTTTTT

V: TRBV6-5
J: TRBJ1-2
D: .
CDR3: CASRTIEARYGYTF
DNA: TGTGCCAGCAGAACGATTGAGGCGCGCTATGGCTACACCTTC

V: TRBV29-1
J: TRBJ2-7
D: TRBD1
CDR3: CSATGTAVSYEQYF
DNA: TGCAGCGCCACCGGGACAGCGGTCTCCTACGAGCAGTACTTC

V: TRBV5-4
J: TRBJ2-7
D: TRBD2
CDR3: CASSLVGTSSYEQYF
DNA: TGTGCCAGCAGCTTGGTGGGGACTAGCTCCTACGAGCAGTACTTC

V: TRBV30
J: TRBJ1-2
D: .
CDR3: CAWSAHIELSYGYTF
DNA: TGTGCCTGGAGTGCCCACATCGAACTATCCTATGGCTACACCTTC

V: TRBV11-1
J: TRBJ2-7
D: .
CDR3: CASSLESRTPTYEQYF
DNA: TGTGCCAGCAGCTTAGAAAGTCGAACACCCACCTACGAGCAGTACTTC

V: TRBV6-5
J: TRBJ1-1
D: .
CDR3: CASSFDRNTEAFF
DNA: TGTGCCAGCAGTTTCGACAGAAACACTGAAGCTTTCTTT

V: TRBV7-2
J: TRBJ1-1
D: .
CDR3: CASSFTTIPNTEAFF
DNA: TGTGCCAGCAGCTTTACGACAATACCGAACACTGAAGCTTTCTTT

V: TRBV11-2
J: TRBJ2-7
D: .
CDR3: CASSPVRGRWGYEQYF
DNA: TGTGCCAGCAGCCCCGTTCGGGGTCGATGGGGTTACGAGCAGTACTTC

V: TRBV30
J: TRBJ1-3
D: TRBD1
CDR3: CAWTLGTAGNTIYF
DNA: TGTGCCTGGACCTTAGGGACAGCTGGAAACACCATATATTTT